The 31 T cell receptor beta chains below were found in one sample sequenced in a study of blood T cell repertoires in COVID-19. Sequenced by immunoSEQ multiplex PCR; TCRdb stores in-frame clones only, minus some. Of approximately 91,000 clones detected, about 85% appear once; the ten largest clones hold 4% to 5%. Specimen: peripheral blood. These receptors all come from a man between 65 and 80 years old with acute or convalescent COVID-19.

This clone was counted between two and nine times. The rearrangement links TRBV29-1 to TRBJ1-1, with D unresolved. The CDR3 has 12 residues. V shed 7 bases and J shed 0 bases, with 9 bases lying between them. CDR1 SQVTM and CDR2 ANQGSEA come from the germline V gene. For the CDR3, the DNA is TGCAGCGGCAGGCACATGAACACTGAAGCTTTCTTT. Its translation: CSGRHMNTEAFF.

The rearrangement joins TRBV5-1 to TRBJ2-5, with 9 bases aligning to TRBD1. With V trimmed by 4 bases and J by 3 bases, 16 bases remained unmatched. From germline, CDR1 is SGHRS and CDR2 YFSETQ. The CDR3 is 18 residues long. CDR3 in DNA: TGCGCCAGCAGCCCTACCGGGACAGGGAGTGCAGGGGAAGAGACCCAGTACTTC. Translation: CASSPTGTGSAGEETQYF.

The chain combines TRBV9 with TRBJ2-5, with a tentative D call TRBD2 (7 bases). This CDR3 is 15 amino acids long. CDR1 SGDLS and CDR2 YYNGEE come from the germline V gene. V lost 0 bases and J 5 bases, leaving 14 bases between the germline ends. CDR3 protein: CASSVDAGARETQYF. Here the CDR3 DNA reads TGTGCCAGCAGCGTAGATGCGGGGGCTCGGGAGACCCAGTACTTC.

The V gene is TRBV7-2, the J gene TRBJ1-4; TRBD1 might be the D (6 bases). CDR3 length: 16 amino acids. Trimming cost V 1 base and J 4 bases, with 13 bases left between them. Germline V gene lookup returns CDR1 SGHTA and CDR2 FQGNSA. The CDR3 sequence is CASSLGDTVFNEKLFF. The CDR3 bases are TGTGCCAGCAGCTTAGGGGACACCGTCTTTAATGAAAAACTGTTTTTT. Supplemented by reference TRBV7-2 and TRBJ1-4, the full variable domain reads GAGVSQSPSNKVTEKGKDVELRCDPISGHTALYWYRQSLGQGLEFLIYFQGNSAPDKSGLPSDRFSAERTGGSVSTLTIQRTQQEDSAVYLCASSLGDTVFNEKLFFGSGTQLSVL.

This clone was recorded only once. V and J are TRBV3-1 (or the pseudogene TRBV3-2) and TRBJ1-6, with a weak D call TRBD1 (6 bases). The V end was cut by 0 bases, the J end by 4 bases, with 7 bases between. Germline-derived CDR1 and CDR2 are LGHDT and YNNKEL (reference sequence). The CDR3 runs to 15 residues. The CDR3 DNA sequence: TGTGCCAGCAGCCAAGATGGACAGTATAATTCACCCCTCCACTTT. Translation gives CASSQDGQYNSPLHF.

The chain couples TRBV5-1 to TRBJ2-2; maybe TRBD1 (6 bases). CDR1 is SGHRS, CDR2 YFSETQ, per germline. This CDR3 region has 15 residues. The V end was cut by 3 bases, the J end by 5 bases, with 14 bases between. The CDR3 nucleotides read TGCGCCAGCAGCTATTACAGGGAGATTACCGGGGAGCTGTTTTTT. Translating gives CASSYYREITGELFF. Filled out from reference TRBV5-1 and TRBJ2-2, the complete variable domain reads KAGVTQTPRYLIKTRGQQVTLSCSPISGHRSVSWYQQTPGQGLQFLFEYFSETQRNKGNFPGRFSGRQFSNSRSEMNVSTLELGDSALYLCASSYYREITGELFFGEGSRLTVL.

The V gene is TRBV27, the J gene TRBJ1-2, with TRBD1 matching 7 bases. The junction had 12 bases not matched to a gene; V was cut back by 5 bases and J by 3 bases. Germline values: CDR1 MNHEY, CDR2 SMNVEV (reference sequence). The CDR3 length is 16 residues. The chain's CDR3 is CASSPRGTALHYGYTF. Written as DNA, the CDR3 is TGTGCCAGCAGTCCCCGGGGGACAGCCCTGCACTATGGCTACACCTTC.

This clone was seen more than once but under ten times. The rearrangement links TRBV14 to TRBJ1-2; D may be TRBD1 (5 bases). The CDR3 consists of 14 residues. Germline CDR1 reads SGHDN; CDR2 reads FVKESK. Trimming removed 0 bases from V and 4 bases from J, with 9 bases in between. The CDR3 loop reads CASSQDARVYGYTF. The CDR3 DNA follows: TGTGCCAGCAGCCAAGATGCCAGGGTCTATGGCTACACCTTC.

In DNA form, the CDR3 reads TGTGCCAGCAGCCCCCATAGCGGGGGGTCCTACGAGCAGTACTTC. It yields the protein CASSPHSGGSYEQYF. The V and J genes are TRBV28 and TRBJ2-7, with TRBD2 identical over 10 bases. Germline trimming cut 6 bases from V and 1 base from J; bases unmatched to any gene: 6. This CDR3 has 15 residues. Germline V lookup: CDR1 MDHEN, CDR2 SYDVKM.

The chain joins TRBV5-4 to TRBJ2-7; D may be TRBD2 (6 bases). This CDR3 contains 13 residues. Trimming shortened V by 1 base and J by 7 bases, and 12 bases separated the two germline ends. Per germline, CDR1 SGHNT and CDR2 YYREEE (reference sequence). The chain's CDR3 is CASSLPGEREQYF. In nucleotides, the CDR3 is TGTGCCAGCAGCTTGCCGGGAGAGAGGGAGCAGTACTTC. Full variable domain (missing parts from reference TRBV5-4 and TRBJ2-7): ETGVTQSPTHLIKTRGQQVTLRCSSQSGHNTVSWYQQALGQGPQFIFQYYREEENGRGNFPPRFSGLQFPNYSSELNVNALELDDSALYLCASSLPGEREQYFGPGTRLTVT.

This clone was recorded once. This chain joins TRBV5-4 and TRBJ1-2; D is perhaps TRBD1 (6 bases). Germline CDR1 reads SGHNT; CDR2 reads YYREEE (reference sequence). The CDR3 sequence is 15 residues long. V was clipped by 3 bases and J by 4 bases, with 16 bases between them. CDR3 sequence: CASSSRQAPSYGYTF. The CDR3 DNA sequence: TGTGCCAGCAGCTCGAGACAGGCCCCCTCCTATGGCTACACCTTC.

This chain links TRBV19 with TRBJ1-4, with a tentative D call TRBD1 (5 bases). This CDR3 contains 15 residues. CDR1 and CDR2 (germline): LNHDA, SQIVND (reference sequence). V was shortened by 7 bases and J by 1 base, with 13 bases between the two germline ends. CDR3 region: CASTDLDKTNEKLFF. The CDR3 nucleotides read TGTGCCAGTACCGATCTGGACAAAACTAATGAAAAACTGTTTTTT. Filled out from reference TRBV19 and TRBJ1-4, the complete variable domain reads DGGITQSPKYLFRKEGQNVTLSCEQNLNHDAMYWYRQDPGQGLRLIYYSQIVNDFQKGDIAEGYSVSREKKESFPLTVTSAQKNPTAFYLCASTDLDKTNEKLFFGSGTQLSVL.

V is TRBV2 and J is TRBJ1-3; 7 nucleotides match TRBD1. This CDR3 has 15 amino acids. CDR1 is SNHLY, CDR2 FYNNEI, per germline. Losses at the gene ends were 6 bases for V and 0 bases for J; bases not matched to a gene: 5. The CDR3 sequence is CASSLRQGSGNTIYF. The CDR3 bases are TGTGCCAGCAGCCTAAGACAGGGCTCTGGAAACACCATATATTTT.

This clone was counted once. The CDR3 protein is CSASKDRATGELFF. In nucleotides, the CDR3 is TGCAGTGCTAGTAAGGACAGGGCAACCGGGGAGCTGTTTTTT. The chain uses TRBV20-1 and TRBJ2-2; 8 nucleotides line up with TRBD1. Per the germline V gene, CDR1 is DFQATT and CDR2 is SNEGSKA (reference sequence). This CDR3 comprises 14 residues. The trim removed 3 bases at V and 5 bases at J, leaving 5 bases unmatched.

V and J are TRBV19 and TRBJ1-6; 9 bases are a match to TRBD1. The CDR3 sequence is 14 residues long. Germline V gene sequence: CDR1 LNHDA, CDR2 SQIVND (reference sequence). V gave up 4 bases and J gave up 13 bases; unmatched junction bases: 8. CDR3 sequence reads: CASSTQGAQLPLHF. As DNA, the CDR3 is TGTGCCAGTAGTACACAGGGGGCCCAATTGCCCCTCCACTTT.

V and J are TRBV28 and TRBJ1-3; 8 positions match TRBD1. The V gene end was trimmed by 4 bases and the J gene end by 0 bases; junction bases not matched to a gene: 14. The CDR3 loop spans 19 amino acids. Looked up from germline, CDR1 is MDHEN and CDR2 is SYDVKM. The CDR3 nucleotides are TGTGCCAGCAGTTCGCGGACAGGGCTCTTCGGGCCCTCTGGAAACACCATATATTTT. Its translation: CASSSRTGLFGPSGNTIYF.

V gene TRBV5-1 combines with J gene TRBJ1-3; D remains ambiguous. The CDR3 extends over 15 amino acids. The V end lost 4 bases, the J end lost 2 bases, and 13 bases lay between the germline ends. Germline-derived CDR1 and CDR2 are SGHRS and YFSETQ. CDR3 in DNA: TGCGCCAGCAGCCCTGCCCCGGTAACTGGAAACACCATATATTTT. It is translated as CASSPAPVTGNTIYF. The whole variable domain, filled in from reference TRBV5-1 and TRBJ1-3, reads KAGVTQTPRYLIKTRGQQVTLSCSPISGHRSVSWYQQTPGQGLQFLFEYFSETQRNKGNFPGRFSGRQFSNSRSEMNVSTLELGDSALYLCASSPAPVTGNTIYFGEGSWLTVV.

This chain joins TRBV18 and TRBJ2-7; TRBD1 is a possible D gene (6 bases). Trimming removed 3 bases at V and 9 bases at J, with 15 bases between. The CDR3 is 13 amino acids. From germline, CDR1 is KGHSH and CDR2 LQKENI. CDR3 sequence: CASSPDSARGQYF. The DNA of the CDR3 is TGTGCCAGCTCACCGGACAGCGCCCGAGGGCAGTACTTC.

This clone was observed a single time. V and J are TRBV19 and TRBJ2-7; D may be TRBD2 (5 bases). The CDR3 runs to 13 residues. Germline CDR1 is LNHDA and CDR2 is SQIVND (reference sequence). Trimming pared 3 bases from V and 3 bases from J, leaving 9 bases between. In DNA, the CDR3 is TGTGCCAGTAGTATCGCTGGACTCTACGAGCAGTACTTC. Protein product: CASSIAGLYEQYF.

This chain uses TRBV30 with TRBJ2-7, with a possible D match to TRBD2 (6 bases). Trimming removed 0 bases from V and 2 bases from J, with 14 bases in between. The CDR3 sequence is 15 residues long. Germline V gene sequence: CDR1 GTSNPN, CDR2 SVGIG (reference sequence). CDR3 sequence: CAWSVPPGAPYEQYF. The CDR3, as DNA: TGTGCCTGGAGTGTACCCCCGGGAGCACCCTACGAGCAGTACTTC.

The V gene is TRBV5-8, the J gene TRBJ2-1, with a tentative D call TRBD1 (5 bases). This CDR3 region has 15 residues. CDR1 and CDR2 from the germline V gene are SGHTS and YDEGEE. The ends were cut back, 1 base at V and 12 bases at J, with 20 bases in the middle. Written as DNA, the CDR3 is TGTGCCAGCAGCTTGAGGGTCCAGGGCTTTGGAAGGCAGTTCTTC. It specifies CASSLRVQGFGRQFF. Supplemented by reference TRBV5-8 and TRBJ2-1, the full variable domain reads EAGVTQSPTHLIKTRGQQATLRCSPISGHTSVYWYQQALGLGLQFLLWYDEGEERNRGNFPPRFSGRQFPNYSSELNVNALELEDSALYLCASSLRVQGFGRQFFGPGTRLTVL.

The chain carries TRBV4-1 and TRBJ2-7, with D possibly TRBD2 on 5 matching bases. This CDR3 is 18 amino acids long. Germline CDR1 reads MGHRA; CDR2 reads YSYEKL. V was clipped by 0 bases and J by 3 bases, with 21 bases between them. DNA for the CDR3: TGCGCCAGCAGCCAAGAAACGTCGGGAAGAGTAACCCACTACGAGCAGTACTTC. Translated, it gives CASSQETSGRVTHYEQYF.

The chain carries TRBV19 and TRBJ1-1; maybe TRBD1 (6 bases). Germline V gives CDR1 LNHDA, CDR2 SQIVND (reference sequence). Trimming cost V 9 bases and J 0 bases, with 17 bases left between them. The CDR3 contains 15 residues. The DNA for the CDR3 is TGTGCCAGCAAAAATCCAGGGGAACTGAACACTGAAGCTTTCTTT. Its protein is CASKNPGELNTEAFF. The variable domain in full, completed from reference TRBV19 and TRBJ1-1, reads DGGITQSPKYLFRKEGQNVTLSCEQNLNHDAMYWYRQDPGQGLRLIYYSQIVNDFQKGDIAEGYSVSREKKESFPLTVTSAQKNPTAFYLCASKNPGELNTEAFFGQGTRLTVV.

In its sample, this clone was seen once. This sequence joins TRBV11-2 and TRBJ2-3, with TRBD2 matching over 7 bases. The CDR3 spans 16 residues. With V trimmed by 5 bases and J by 0 bases, 8 bases remained unmatched. Germline V CDR1 and CDR2: SGHAT, FQNNGV. The DNA for the CDR3 is TGTGCCAGCAGCGACGGGGGGAGCCTCAGCACAGATACGCAGTATTTT. Protein: CASSDGGSLSTDTQYF.

Here the CDR3 DNA reads TGTGCCTGGAGTTGGGCGGGGAGCTCCTACGAGCAGTACTTC. The encoded protein is CAWSWAGSSYEQYF. The rearrangement uses TRBV30 and TRBJ2-7; D possibly corresponds to TRBD2 (6 bases). CDR3 length: 14 amino acids. Germline CDR1 GTSNPN, CDR2 SVGIG (reference sequence). Trimming removed 2 bases at V and 0 bases at J, with 11 bases between.

The chain joins TRBV7-9 to TRBJ2-3, with 8 positions matching TRBD1. The ends lost 5 bases at V and 3 bases at J; junction bases unmatched: 7. Germline V gives CDR1 SEHNR, CDR2 FQNEAQ (reference sequence). This CDR3 spans 15 amino acids. In DNA, the CDR3 is TGTGCCAGCAGCCTAGAGGGACAGGATACAGATACGCAGTATTTT. It is translated as CASSLEGQDTDTQYF. Full variable domain (missing parts from reference TRBV7-9 and TRBJ2-3): DTGVSQNPRHKITKRGQNVTFRCDPISEHNRLYWYRQTLGQGPEFLTYFQNEAQLEKSRLLSDRFSAERPKGSFSTLEIQRTEQGDSAMYLCASSLEGQDTDTQYFGPGTRLTVL.

This sequence joins TRBV3-1 (or the pseudogene TRBV3-2) and TRBJ1-2; tentative D call: TRBD1 (6 bases). The ends were cut back, 4 bases at V and 1 base at J, with 13 bases in the middle. This CDR3 comprises 15 residues. Germline values: CDR1 LGHDT, CDR2 YNNKEL (reference sequence). CDR3 loop: CASSPQGGGNYGYTF. The CDR3 DNA follows: TGTGCCAGCAGCCCGCAGGGAGGGGGTAACTATGGCTACACCTTC.

The chain links TRBV6-5 to TRBJ2-3; 8 positions match TRBD2. Losses at the gene ends were 9 bases for V and 2 bases for J; bases not matched to a gene: 4. The CDR3 extends over 13 amino acids. The germline CDR1 and CDR2 sequences are MNHEY and SVGAGI. This CDR3 is CASQRGSTDTQYF. The CDR3 bases are TGTGCCAGTCAGCGGGGGTCCACAGATACGCAGTATTTT.

The V gene is TRBV5-1, the J gene TRBJ2-5, with 10 positions matching TRBD1. V lost 4 bases and J lost 4; bases outside the gene matches: 7. In germline, CDR1 is SGHRS, CDR2 YFSETQ. The CDR3 runs to 15 residues. As DNA, the CDR3 is TGCGCCAGCAGCCCGTCGGGACAGGGGTCAGAGACCCAGTACTTC. Its translation is CASSPSGQGSETQYF. Together with reference TRBV5-1 and TRBJ2-5, the CDR3 gives the full variable domain: KAGVTQTPRYLIKTRGQQVTLSCSPISGHRSVSWYQQTPGQGLQFLFEYFSETQRNKGNFPGRFSGRQFSNSRSEMNVSTLELGDSALYLCASSPSGQGSETQYFGPGTRLLVL.

The J gene is TRBJ1-5, the V gene TRBV28, with D maybe TRBD1 (5 bases). The CDR3 spans 17 residues. The germline V gene encodes CDR1 MDHEN and CDR2 SYDVKM. V was trimmed by 5 bases and J by 4 bases, leaving 21 bases between them. CDR3 in amino acids: CASSPGSTAGWNQPQHF. The CDR3 DNA sequence: TGTGCCAGCAGTCCTGGGTCCACGGCAGGGTGGAATCAGCCCCAGCATTTT.

This rearrangement joins TRBV5-1 to TRBJ2-3; D perhaps matches TRBD1 (6 bases). CDR3 length equals 15 residues. Trimming left V 0 bases short and J 2 bases short, with 10 bases between. Germline V lookup: CDR1 SGHRS, CDR2 YFSETQ. This chain's CDR3 is CASSLEGDNTDTQYF. The CDR3 nucleotides are TGCGCCAGCAGCTTGGAAGGGGACAACACAGATACGCAGTATTTT.